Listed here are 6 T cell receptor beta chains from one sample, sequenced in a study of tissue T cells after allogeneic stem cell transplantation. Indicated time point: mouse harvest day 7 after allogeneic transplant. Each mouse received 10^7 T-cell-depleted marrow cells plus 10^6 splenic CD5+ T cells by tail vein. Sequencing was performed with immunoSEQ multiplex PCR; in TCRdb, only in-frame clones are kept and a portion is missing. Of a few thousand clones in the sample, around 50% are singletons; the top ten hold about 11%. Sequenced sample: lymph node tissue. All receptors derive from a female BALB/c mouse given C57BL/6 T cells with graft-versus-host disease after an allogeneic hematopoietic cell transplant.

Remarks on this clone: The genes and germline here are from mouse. CDR3 region: CASSLDRDTEVFF. The CDR3 bases that were read are TGTGCCAGCAGTTTAGACAGGGACACAGAAGTCTTC. This chain connects TRBV15 to TRBJ1-1; possible D gene TRBD1, 6 bases. The CDR3 end falls 1 residue outside the read, so it is completed with the germline J gene. The V gene's germline CDR1 is SGHND and CDR2 FRSKSL. The germline V and J ends were trimmed by 1 base and 3 bases, with 6 bases remaining between them. The CDR3 runs 13 residues.

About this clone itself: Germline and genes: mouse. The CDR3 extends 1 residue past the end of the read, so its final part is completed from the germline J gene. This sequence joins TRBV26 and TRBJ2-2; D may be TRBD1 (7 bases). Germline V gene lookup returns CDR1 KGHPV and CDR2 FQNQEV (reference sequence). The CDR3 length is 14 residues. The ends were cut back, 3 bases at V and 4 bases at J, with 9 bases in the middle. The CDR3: CASSLQGGTGQLYF. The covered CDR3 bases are TGTGCCAGCAGTCTCCAGGGGGGCACCGGGCAGCTCTAC.

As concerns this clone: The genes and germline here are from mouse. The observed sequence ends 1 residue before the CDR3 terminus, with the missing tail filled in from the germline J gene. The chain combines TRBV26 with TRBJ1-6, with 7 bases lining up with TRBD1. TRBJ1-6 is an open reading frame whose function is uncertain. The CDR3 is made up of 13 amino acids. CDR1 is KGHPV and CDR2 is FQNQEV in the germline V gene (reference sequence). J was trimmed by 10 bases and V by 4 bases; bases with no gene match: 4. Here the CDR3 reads CASSQGARSPLYF. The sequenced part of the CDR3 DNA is TGTGCCAGCAGTCAGGGGGCGCGGTCGCCCCTCTAC.

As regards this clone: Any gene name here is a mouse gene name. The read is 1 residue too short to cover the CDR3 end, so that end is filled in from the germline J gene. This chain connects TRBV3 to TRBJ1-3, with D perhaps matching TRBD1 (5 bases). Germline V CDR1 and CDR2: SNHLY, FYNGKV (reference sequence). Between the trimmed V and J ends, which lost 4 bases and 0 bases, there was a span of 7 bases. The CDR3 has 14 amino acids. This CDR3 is CASSSGNSGNTLYF. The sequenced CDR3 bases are TGTGCCAGCAGCTCAGGGAATTCTGGAAATACGCTCTAT.

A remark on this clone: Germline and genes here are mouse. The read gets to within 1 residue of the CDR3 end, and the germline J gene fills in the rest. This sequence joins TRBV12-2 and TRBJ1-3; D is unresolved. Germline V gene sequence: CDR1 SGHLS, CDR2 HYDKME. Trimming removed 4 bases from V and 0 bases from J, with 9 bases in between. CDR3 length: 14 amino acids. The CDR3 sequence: CASSRTNSGNTLYF. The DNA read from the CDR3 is TGTGCCAGCTCCCGAACAAATTCTGGAAATACGCTCTAT.

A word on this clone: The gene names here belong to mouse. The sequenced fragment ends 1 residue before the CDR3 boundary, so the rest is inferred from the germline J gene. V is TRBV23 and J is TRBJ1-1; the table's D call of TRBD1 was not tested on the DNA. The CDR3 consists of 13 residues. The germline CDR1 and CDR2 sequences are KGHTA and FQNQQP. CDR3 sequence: CSSSPGQGTEVFF. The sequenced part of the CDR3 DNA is TGCTCCAGCAGTCCGGGACAGGGGACAGAAGTCTTC.